Presented here are 16 T cell receptor beta chains from one specimen sequenced in a study of human T cells and chemical hapten exposure. Time point defined: patch test 1, 2 weeks after DPC sensitization. As for treatment: therapeutic diphenylcyclopropenone sensitization with weekly scalp DPC. TCRdb re-called the RACE reads through MiXCR, storing one row per CDR3 protein. The data show around 100,000 distinct CDR3 sequences, with approximately 10% seen just once and under 4.5% held by the top ten. The source was whole blood, collected in connection with sensitization to the hapten diphenylcyclopropenone (DPC). The receptors originated from a woman between 40 and 55 years old with alopecia areata. Some clones in this sample may be carry-over from other donors' samples.

The CDR3: CSVEDRGLSSYNEQFF. Here the CDR3 DNA reads TGCAGCGTTGAAGACAGGGGGTTGAGCTCCTACAATGAGCAGTTCTTC. The V gene is TRBV29-1, the J gene TRBJ2-1, with 7 bases aligning to TRBD1. The length of the CDR3 is 16 residues. V lost 0 bases and J lost 0; bases outside the gene matches: 5. CDR1 SQVTM and CDR2 ANQGSEA come from the germline V gene.

This clonotype turned up a few times. A junction boundary mismatches the germline segment, possibly from a read error. The chain recombines TRBV5-1 with TRBJ2-5, with 8 bases aligning to TRBD1. From germline, CDR1 is SGHRS and CDR2 YFSETQ. This CDR3 has 15 amino acids. The CDR3 coding sequence is TGCGTCAGCAGCCCAACAGGGGGAGTTATAGAGACCCAGTACTTC. It yields the protein CVSSPTGGVIETQYF.

This clonotype was found many times. The J gene is TRBJ1-1, the V gene TRBV7-2; D ambiguous. The CDR3 is made up of 13 amino acids. Trimming removed 4 bases from V and 1 base from J, with 7 bases in between. Germline V lookup: CDR1 SGHTA, CDR2 FQGNSA. The DNA of the CDR3 is TGTGCCAGCAGCTCGTACTCGAACACTGAAGCTTTCTTT. It encodes CASSSYSNTEAFF.

This clonotype was counted ten times or more. This chain uses TRBV27 with TRBJ2-2; TRBD2 is a possible D gene (5 bases). This CDR3 spans 13 amino acids. CDR1 is MNHEY, CDR2 SMNVEV, per germline (reference sequence). V dropped 7 bases and J dropped 0 bases, with 6 bases sitting between them. The CDR3 bases are TGTGCCAGCAAGCGGACGAACACCGGGGAGCTGTTTTTT. This encodes CASKRTNTGELFF.

This clonotype has only a few counts. As DNA, the CDR3 is TGTGCCAGCAGTGAAGGGAACAAATACGAGCAGTACTTC. This translates into CASSEGNKYEQYF. The chain employs TRBV6-1 and TRBJ2-7; no firm D call. The CDR3 covers 13 residues. Per the germline V gene, CDR1 is MNHNS and CDR2 is SASEGT. V gave up 1 base and J gave up 4 bases, with 8 bases separating them.

This clonotype showed up just a few times. The gene calls are TRBV12-3 or TRBV12-4 and TRBJ1-2; D might be TRBD1 (6 bases). Deletions cut 3 bases from V and 8 bases from J, with 13 bases between. This CDR3 has 13 residues. CDR3 region: CASSLFGGLGYTF. CDR3 nucleotide sequence: TGTGCCAGCAGTTTGTTCGGGGGCCTCGGCTACACCTTC.

V gene TRBV24-1 combines with J gene TRBJ2-1; TRBD1 matches at 11 bases. The germline V gene has CDR1 KGHDR and CDR2 SFDVKD. The CDR3 spans 15 residues. The ends lost 3 bases at V and 9 bases at J; junction bases unmatched: 6. As DNA, the CDR3 is TGTGCCACCAGTGATGTAGGACAGGGGGCGGTTGAGCAGTTCTTC. It translates to CATSDVGQGAVEQFF.

This clonotype was seen more than once but under ten times. The chain links TRBV7-9 to TRBJ2-7, with TRBD2 matching over 7 bases. The CDR3 covers 14 residues. The trim removed 5 bases at V and 0 bases at J, leaving 4 bases unmatched. CDR1 and CDR2 (germline): SEHNR, FQNEAQ (reference sequence). The CDR3 region is CASSARDYSYEQYF. CDR3 DNA sequence: TGTGCCAGCAGCGCCCGGGACTACTCCTACGAGCAGTACTTC. The entire variable domain, with the rest obtained from reference TRBV7-9 and TRBJ2-7, is as follows: DTGVSQNPRHKITKRGQNVTFRCDPISEHNRLYWYRQTLGQGPEFLTYFQNEAQLEKSRLLSDRFSAERPKGSFSTLEIQRTEQGDSAMYLCASSARDYSYEQYFGPGTRLTVT.

In this sample, this clonotype turned up many times. V usage is TRBV5-1 and J usage is TRBJ2-4, with a weak D call TRBD2 (6 bases). Germline V gene sequence: CDR1 SGHRS, CDR2 YFSETQ. V lost 4 bases to trimming and J lost 7 bases, with 6 bases between them. The CDR3 is 11 residues long. The CDR3 sequence: CASSSGNIQYF. The CDR3 DNA reads as TGCGCCAGCAGCAGCGGGAACATTCAGTACTTC.

This clonotype was observed many times. The chain links TRBV12-3 or TRBV12-4 to TRBJ1-2; unclear D gene. This CDR3 has 15 amino acids. V lost 1 base and J lost 5, with 14 bases in between. CDR3 in amino acids: CASSLEAGGGYGYTF. The CDR3 coding sequence is TGTGCCAGCAGTTTAGAGGCGGGCGGCGGGTATGGCTACACCTTC.

The CDR3 here is CAWRGNVYEQYF. CDR3 coding DNA: TGTGCCTGGAGAGGGAACGTCTACGAGCAGTACTTC. V and J are TRBV30 and TRBJ2-7; D not certain. CDR3 size: 12 residues. Germline-derived CDR1 and CDR2 are GTSNPN and SVGIG (reference sequence). The V and J ends lost 3 bases and 3 bases respectively, with 9 bases between them.

This clonotype was detected ten times or more. The rearrangement uses TRBV2 and TRBJ2-7, with 7 bases matching TRBD2. With V trimmed by 4 bases and J by 2 bases, 8 bases remained unmatched. Per germline, CDR1 SNHLY and CDR2 FYNNEI. This CDR3 spans 15 amino acids. CDR3 region: CASSGLATVTYEQYF. CDR3 DNA: TGTGCCAGCAGTGGACTAGCAACCGTCACCTACGAGCAGTACTTC. The complete variable domain, with remaining parts taken from reference TRBV2 and TRBJ2-7, reads EPEVTQTPSHQVTQMGQEVILRCVPISNHLYFYWYRQILGQKVEFLVSFYNNEISEKSEIFDDQFSVERPDGSNFTLKIRSTKLEDSAMYFCASSGLATVTYEQYFGPGTRLTVT.

Many counts were recorded for this clonotype. The chain links TRBV29-1 to TRBJ2-6; unclear D gene. The CDR3 runs 13 residues. V lost 1 base and J lost 2, with 3 bases in between. Germline-derived CDR1 and CDR2 are SQVTM and ANQGSEA. Here the CDR3 DNA reads TGCAGCGTTGAAGGGGCTGGGGCCAACGTCCTGACTTTC. Its translation: CSVEGAGANVLTF.

This clonotype was observed at least ten times. The genes are TRBV7-9 and TRBJ1-2; tentatively, D is TRBD1 (6 bases). The V end was cut by 0 bases, the J end by 6 bases, with 11 bases between. Germline V gene data show CDR1 as SEHNR and CDR2 as FQNEAQ (reference sequence). CDR3 size: 14 residues. Here the CDR3 DNA reads TGTGCCAGCAGCTTAGCGGGGGGCGCAGATGGCTACACCTTC. This codes for CASSLAGGADGYTF.

This clonotype occurred many times. The V and J genes are TRBV20-1 and TRBJ1-1; tentative D call: TRBD1 (5 bases). This CDR3 comprises 12 residues. Looked up from germline, CDR1 is DFQATT and CDR2 is SNEGSKA (reference sequence). Trimming left V 4 bases short and J 1 base short, with 7 bases between. This chain's CDR3 is CSANRQNTEAFF. CDR3 DNA sequence: TGCAGTGCTAACAGGCAGAACACTGAAGCTTTCTTT.

The rearrangement links TRBV28 to TRBJ2-7; tentative D call: TRBD1 (5 bases). Germline CDR1 is MDHEN and CDR2 is SYDVKM. Trimming pared 7 bases from V and 3 bases from J, leaving 13 bases between. The CDR3 totals 13 residues. CDR3 sequence reads: CASKPGLDYEQYF. CDR3 bases: TGTGCCAGCAAACCAGGGCTGGACTACGAGCAGTACTTC. Combining the CDR3 with reference TRBV28 and TRBJ2-7 gives the whole variable domain DVKVTQSSRYLVKRTGEKVFLECVQDMDHENMFWYRQDPGLGLRLIYFSYDVKMKEKGDIPEGYSVSREKKERFSLILESASTNQTSMYLCASKPGLDYEQYFGPGTRLTVT.